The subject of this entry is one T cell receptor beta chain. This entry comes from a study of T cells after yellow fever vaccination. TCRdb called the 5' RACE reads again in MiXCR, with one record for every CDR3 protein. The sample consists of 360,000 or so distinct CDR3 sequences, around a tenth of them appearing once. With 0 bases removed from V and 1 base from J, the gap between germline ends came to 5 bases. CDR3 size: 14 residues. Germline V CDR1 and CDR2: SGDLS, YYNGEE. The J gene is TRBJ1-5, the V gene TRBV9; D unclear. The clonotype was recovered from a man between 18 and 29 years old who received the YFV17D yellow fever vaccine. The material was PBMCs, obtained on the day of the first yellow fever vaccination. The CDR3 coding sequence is TGTGCCAGCAGCGTAGGGGGAAGCAATCAGCCCCAGCATTTT. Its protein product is CASSVGGSNQPQHF.